There are a few counts of the clone carrying this T cell receptor (beta chain). Germline V gene sequence: CDR1 ENHRY, CDR2 SYGVKD. The CDR3 has 14 residues. The V and J ends lost 6 bases and 8 bases respectively, with 19 bases between them. TCRdb redid the calling of the RT-PCR reads with MiXCR, one entry per CDR3 protein. The data hold about 680,000 distinct CDR3 sequences, with 12% to 15% observed a single time. What was sequenced was memory CD4+ T cells from blood. The TCR comes from a female donor in good health, serving as a healthy control. The chain joins TRBV10-3 to TRBJ1-2; tentative D call: TRBD1 (5 bases). Here the CDR3 reads CAISLGEGTRGYTF. As DNA, the CDR3 is TGTGCCATCAGCCTGGGGGAGGGTACTCGAGGCTACACCTTC.